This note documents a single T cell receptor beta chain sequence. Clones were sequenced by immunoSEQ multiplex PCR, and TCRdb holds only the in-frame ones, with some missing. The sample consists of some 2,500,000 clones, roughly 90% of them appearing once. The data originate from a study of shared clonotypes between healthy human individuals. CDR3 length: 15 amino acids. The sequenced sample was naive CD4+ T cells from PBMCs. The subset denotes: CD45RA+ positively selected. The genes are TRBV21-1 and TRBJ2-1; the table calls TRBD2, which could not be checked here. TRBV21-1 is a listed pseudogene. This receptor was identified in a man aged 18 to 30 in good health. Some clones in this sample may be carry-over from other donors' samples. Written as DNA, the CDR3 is TGTGCCAGCCGGGGGGGGCAGGGAAATCCCAATGAGCAGTTCTTC. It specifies CASRGGQGNPNEQFF.